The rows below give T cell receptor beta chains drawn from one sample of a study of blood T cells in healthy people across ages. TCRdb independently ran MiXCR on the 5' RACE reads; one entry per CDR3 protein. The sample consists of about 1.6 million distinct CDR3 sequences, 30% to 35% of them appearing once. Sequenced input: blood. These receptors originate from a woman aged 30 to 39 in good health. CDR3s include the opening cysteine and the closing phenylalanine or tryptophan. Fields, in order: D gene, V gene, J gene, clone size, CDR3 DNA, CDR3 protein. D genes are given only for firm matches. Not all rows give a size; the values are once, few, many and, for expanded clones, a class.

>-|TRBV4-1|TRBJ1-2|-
TGCGCCAGCAGCCAAGTTTACGGGGGCGCCGGCTATGGCTACACCTTC
CASSQVYGGAGYGYTF
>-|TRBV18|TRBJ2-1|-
TGTGCCAGCTCACCATGGGGTTTGGGGAATGAGCAGTTCTTC
CASSPWGLGNEQFF
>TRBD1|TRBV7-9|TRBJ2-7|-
TGTGCCAGCAGCTTAGGAGGAGGCGGGACAGGGGGAATTTACGAGCAGTACTTC
CASSLGGGGTGGIYEQYF
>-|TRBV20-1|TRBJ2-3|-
TGCAGTGCTAGACGGGGTACCAACACAGATACGCAGTATTTT
CSARRGTNTDTQYF
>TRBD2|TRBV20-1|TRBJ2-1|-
TGCAGTGCTAGCTCTATAGCGGGGGGGCCCGATGAGCAGTTCTTC
CSASSIAGGPDEQFF
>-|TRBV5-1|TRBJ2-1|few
TGCGCCAGCAGCTTCCAGAGCCCCGGTAGGGATGAGCAGTTCTTC
CASSFQSPGRDEQFF
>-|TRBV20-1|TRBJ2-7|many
TGCAGTGCTAGACAGGGCACAACCCACGAGCAGTACTTC
CSARQGTTHEQYF
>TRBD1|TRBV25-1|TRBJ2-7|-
TGTGTCAGCAGTGTAGGGGGCATCGTCGAGCAGTACTTC
CVSSVGGIVEQYF
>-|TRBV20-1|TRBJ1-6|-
TGCAGTGCTAGAGATCCTTATTGGGATTCACCCCTCCACTTT
CSARDPYWDSPLHF
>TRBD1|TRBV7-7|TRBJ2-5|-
TGTGCCAGCAGCGCGGGGACAGGACAAGAGACCCAGTACTTC
CASSAGTGQETQYF
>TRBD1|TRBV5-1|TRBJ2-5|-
TGCGCCAGCAGCTTGGGGGACAGGGTCCCCGAGACCCAGTACTTC
CASSLGDRVPETQYF
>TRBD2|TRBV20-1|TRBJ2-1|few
TGCAGTGCCACTGTGCTAGCGGGCGGGGGGGGTGAGCAGTTCTTC
CSATVLAGGGGEQFF
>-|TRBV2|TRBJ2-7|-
TGTGCCAGCAGTGAAGGGACAAAGGGGGTCTACGAGCAGTACTTC
CASSEGTKGVYEQYF
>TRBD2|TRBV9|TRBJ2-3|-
TGTGCCAGCAGCGTAGGGCTAGCGGGGGCCCCGGCGGCGCAGTATTTT
CASSVGLAGAPAAQYF
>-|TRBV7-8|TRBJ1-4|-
TGTGCCAGCAGCTTAAAATCTTCGACACCAATTAATGAAAAACTGTTTTTT
CASSLKSSTPINEKLFF
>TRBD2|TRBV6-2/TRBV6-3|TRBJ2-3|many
TGTGCCAGCAGTCGACTACCAGGACTAGTCCAGGGCACAGATACGCAGTATTTT
CASSRLPGLVQGTDTQYF